Reported below is one TCR beta chain. This clonotype was observed at least ten times. It lacks a known antigen. No quality values exist for individual bases; no much larger clone is one base distant. The label giving this sample's time point can be read as: pre-pandemic baseline sample and day 111 after first positive SARS-CoV-2 test. V is shortened by 5 bases, J by 3 bases, and the region joining them spans 8 bases. From a lookup of the germline V gene (reference sequence), CDR1 and CDR2 are SEHNR and FQNEAQ. The CDR3, from cysteine to phenylalanine, totals 13 residues. Just the 39-base CDR3 DNA is kept, in frame starting at base 1. This entry comes from a study of kidney transplant recipient with SARS-CoV-2 infection (dated by TCRdb to the early 2020s). Sequencing was performed on an Illumina MiSeq. The peripheral T cell repertoire was profiled for human TCRbeta genes. As for the original processing: To account for variability over time, differences in clonotype abundance were tested using beta-binomial modelling. Clonotypes that had expanded were screened against the ImmuneCODE reference database of SARS-CoV-2-associated TCRs and mapped onto regions of the viral genome. Additional repertoire analyses examined TRBV gene usage, CDR3 length, CDR3 amino acid overlap between time points, distributions of clonotype abundance, and Jaccard similarity. TCRdb cleaned the public reads at Q25 with fastp, built clones with MiXCR and kept in-frame beta chains. Each CDR3 protein appears once, grouped with its most common genes and DNA. The V and J calls follow TCRdb's processing rather than the paper's. The sample table contains 250,000 or so distinct CDR3 sequences; only one count was recorded for 25% to 35% of them. Of the sample, about 7% falls within the top ten clones.

This receptor was obtained from a young adult male patient who had COVID-19 and was a kidney transplant recipient. Donor T cells from the graft may be present among the T cells after a transplant. The sample here was a blood sample, taken at baseline and on day 111 from a kidney transplant recipient. In this chain, TRBV7-9 is recombined with TRBJ1-3, with no confident D gene call. The sequence in DNA is TGTGCCAGCAGCCTTACGGTTGGAAACACCATATATTTT. Its coded protein is CASSLTVGNTIYF.